These T cell receptor beta chains were read from a single sample in a study of OX40 agonist ivuxolimab in advanced cancers. Clones were sequenced by immunoSEQ multiplex PCR, and TCRdb holds only the in-frame ones, with some missing. The data hold approximately 56,000 clones, with roughly nine tenths observed a single time. The sample in question was CD4+ or CD8+ T cells sorted from blood, obtained in a trial of the OX40 agonist ivuxolimab. Every receptor here comes from an adult with an advanced solid tumor such as melanoma, head and neck, liver or kidney cancer. Both conserved end residues are part of each CDR3. D genes are given only for firm matches. Rows may omit the clone size; those that give it use once, few, many or a size class.

>.|TRBV5-4|.|TRBJ2-5
TGTGCCAGCAGCCTCGGCAGAGTCCAAGAGACCCAGTACTTC
CASSLGRVQETQYF
>.|TRBV10-3|.|TRBJ1-2
TGTGCCATCAGTGATTTCCAGGCTCCTAACTATGGCTACACCTTC
CAISDFQAPNYGYTF
>few|TRBV4-1|TRBD2|TRBJ2-5
TGCGCCAGCAGCCAACGCGGACTAGAAGAGACCCAGTACTTC
CASSQRGLEETQYF
>.|TRBV9|TRBD1|TRBJ1-1
TGTGCCAGCAGCGACGTTGGGACAGATAATGAAGCTTTCTTT
CASSDVGTDNEAFF
>.|TRBV7-9|.|TRBJ1-2
TGTGCCAGCAGCTTAGGGGCAGGGAATGGCTACACCTTC
CASSLGAGNGYTF
>.|TRBV5-1|TRBD1|TRBJ2-1
TGCGCCAGCAGCTTGGTCGACAGGGGATACAATGAGCAGTTCTTC
CASSLVDRGYNEQFF
>.|TRBV5-4|.|TRBJ1-1
TGTGCCAGCAGCTTGCCCGAGGGGAGGGAGGAGAACACTGAAGCTTTCTTT
CASSLPEGREENTEAFF
>.|TRBV4-2|.|TRBJ2-7
TGTGCCAGCAGCCAAGATCCGTGGGAAGAGCAGTACTTC
CASSQDPWEEQYF
>.|TRBV6-5|.|TRBJ2-1
TGTGCCAGCAGCCCATACGGTTGGGCTGACAATGAGCAGTTCTTC
CASSPYGWADNEQFF
>.|TRBV10-2|TRBD2|TRBJ2-3
TGCGCCAGCTCCGAGGGAGCGGGGGTGCAGGGTACGCAGTATTTT
CASSEGAGVQGTQYF
>few|TRBV27|.|TRBJ2-7
TGTGCCAGCAGCCATTCCTCAAGGGGGGCTTCCTACGAGCAGTACTTC
CASSHSSRGASYEQYF
>.|TRBV2|.|TRBJ2-6
TGTGCCAGCAGTGAAGCGCTTCACGGGGAAACTATCTCTGGGGCCAACGTCCTGACTTTC
CASSEALHGETISGANVLTF
>.|TRBV6-5|.|TRBJ2-5
TGTGCCAGCAGGAAGACAGTAACTTCAAAGACCCAGTACTTC
CASRKTVTSKTQYF
>.|TRBV29-1|TRBD1|TRBJ1-1
TGCAGCGTTGTTGATTGGACAGGCGAGAACACTGAAGCTTTCTTT
CSVVDWTGENTEAFF
>once|TRBV27|TRBD1|TRBJ2-7
TGTGCCAGCAGGAGGGGGGACAGGGGCCAACACGAGCAGTACTTC
CASRRGDRGQHEQYF
>.|TRBV2|TRBD2|TRBJ2-5
TGTGCCGGCAGTGACACTAGCGGGGGTACCGTGGAGACCCAGTACTTC
CAGSDTSGGTVETQYF
>.|TRBV4-3|TRBD1|TRBJ1-4
TGCGCCAGCAGCCAGGTGAAGGACAGGGCTAATGAAAAACTGTTTTTT
CASSQVKDRANEKLFF
>.|TRBV10-3|.|TRBJ2-1
TGTGCCATCAGTGAGCCCCACCAGTCCAATGAGCAGTTCTTC
CAISEPHQSNEQFF
>.|TRBV30|.|TRBJ1-2
TGTGCCTGGGGACCGGGCAACGGGGGAAATGGCTACACCTTC
CAWGPGNGGNGYTF
>.|TRBV7-9|.|TRBJ2-7
TGTGCCAGCAGCCCCCCCGGGGCCCTGTACGAGCAGTACTTC
CASSPPGALYEQYF